Listed below are T cell receptor beta chains from one sample, sequenced in a study of control samples from healthy donors and cancer patients. TCRdb keeps only in-frame clones here, not all; method: immunoSEQ multiplex PCR. The sample includes around 180,000 clones, just over 85% of them seen just once. What was sequenced was blood. These receptors all stem from a woman younger than 45 in good health. Both conserved end residues are part of each CDR3. Each record gives: J gene, V gene, D gene, clone size, CDR3 DNA, CDR3 protein. A D gene is named only where the DNA matches it firmly. A clone size is listed for some rows: how often the clone was seen (once, few, many), or a class if it is expanded.

TRBJ1-1 TRBV11-2 NA NA TGTGCCAGCAGCTTTCAGGGAGGCACTGAAGCTTTCTTT CASSFQGGTEAFF
TRBJ1-1 TRBV6-4 NA many TGTGCCAGCAGTGAGGGGATGAACACTGAAGCTTTCTTT CASSEGMNTEAFF
TRBJ1-2 TRBV2 TRBD1 NA TGTGCCAGCGACAGGGGGCTGGGTGGCTACACCTTC CASDRGLGGYTF
TRBJ1-1 TRBV5-4 NA NA TGTGCCAGCAGCTTGGGCCGGGGGGAAGCTTTCTTT CASSLGRGEAFF
TRBJ2-4 TRBV7-2 TRBD1 NA TGTGCCAGCAGCTTAGTTACAGGGGGATTAGACATTCAGTACTTC CASSLVTGGLDIQYF
TRBJ1-4 TRBV7-8 NA NA TGTGCCAGCAGCTTGGGACCAGATAGGGCAAAACTGTTTTTT CASSLGPDRAKLFF
TRBJ2-1 TRBV5-4 NA once TGTGCCAGCAGCCCGTATAGAGCGGACAATGAGCAGTTCTTC CASSPYRADNEQFF
TRBJ2-3 TRBV9 NA NA TGTGCCAGCAGCCCCCCAGGGCCCGCCAGAGAGACGCAGTATTTT CASSPPGPARETQYF
TRBJ1-2 TRBV7-9 NA NA TGTGCCAGCAGCCGGCAGCAACAGGGAGGGGGCTACACCTTC CASSRQQQGGGYTF
TRBJ2-3 TRBV9 NA once TGTGCCAGCAGCTCCATAAGCACAGATACGCAGTATTTT CASSSISTDTQYF
TRBJ2-1 TRBV5-1 TRBD2 NA TGCGCCAGCAGCCTCCCTAGCGGGAGATACAATGAGCAGTTCTTC CASSLPSGRYNEQFF
TRBJ2-5 TRBV11-3 NA NA TGTGCCAGCAGCTCCCAGGCCGGCAGAGAGGAGCCCCAAGAGACCCAGTACTTC CASSSQAGREEPQETQYF